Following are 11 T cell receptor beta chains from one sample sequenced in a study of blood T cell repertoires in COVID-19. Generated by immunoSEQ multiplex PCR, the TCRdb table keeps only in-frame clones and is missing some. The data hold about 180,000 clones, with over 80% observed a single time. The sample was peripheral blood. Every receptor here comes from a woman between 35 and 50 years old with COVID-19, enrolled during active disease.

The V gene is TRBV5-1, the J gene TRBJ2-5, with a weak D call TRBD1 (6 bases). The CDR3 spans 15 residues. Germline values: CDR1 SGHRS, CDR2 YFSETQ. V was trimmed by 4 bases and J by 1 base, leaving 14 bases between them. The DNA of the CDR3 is TGCGCCAGCAGCGCCGGAGGACAGATCCAAGAGACCCAGTACTTC. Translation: CASSAGGQIQETQYF.

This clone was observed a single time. The CDR3 region has the DNA TGTGCCAGCAGCTTCACTCACAGGTCTTATGGCTACACCTTC. It specifies CASSFTHRSYGYTF. The chain has TRBV6-5 and TRBJ1-2, with D possibly TRBD1 on 5 matching bases. The CDR3 contains 14 residues. Germline-derived CDR1 and CDR2 are MNHEY and SVGAGI. Trimming shortened V by 6 bases and J by 5 bases, and 16 bases separated the two germline ends.

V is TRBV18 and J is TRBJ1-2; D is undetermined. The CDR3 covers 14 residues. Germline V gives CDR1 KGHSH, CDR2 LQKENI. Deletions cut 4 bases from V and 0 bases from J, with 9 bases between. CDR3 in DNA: TGTGCCAGCTCACGGAGGGATTCTAACTATGGCTACACCTTC. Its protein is CASSRRDSNYGYTF.

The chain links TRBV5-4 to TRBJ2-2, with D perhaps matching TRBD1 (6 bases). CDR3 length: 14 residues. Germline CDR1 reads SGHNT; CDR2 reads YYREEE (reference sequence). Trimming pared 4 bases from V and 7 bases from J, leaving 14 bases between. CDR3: CASSHLLRGGELFF. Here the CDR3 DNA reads TGTGCCAGCAGCCACCTCCTCAGGGGCGGGGAGCTGTTTTTT.

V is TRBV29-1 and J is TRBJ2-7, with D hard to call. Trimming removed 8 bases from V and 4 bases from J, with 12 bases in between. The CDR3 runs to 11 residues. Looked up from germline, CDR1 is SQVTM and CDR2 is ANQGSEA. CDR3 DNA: TGCAGCTGCAACACCGGGTACGAGCAGTACTTC. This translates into CSCNTGYEQYF.

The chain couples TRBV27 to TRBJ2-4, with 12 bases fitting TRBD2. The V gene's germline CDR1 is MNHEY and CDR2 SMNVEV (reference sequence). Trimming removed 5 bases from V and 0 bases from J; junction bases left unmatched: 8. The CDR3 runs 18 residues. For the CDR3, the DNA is TGTGCCAGCAGTCGATCTAGCGGGGGGGCCGGAGCCAAAAACATTCAGTACTTC. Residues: CASSRSSGGAGAKNIQYF.

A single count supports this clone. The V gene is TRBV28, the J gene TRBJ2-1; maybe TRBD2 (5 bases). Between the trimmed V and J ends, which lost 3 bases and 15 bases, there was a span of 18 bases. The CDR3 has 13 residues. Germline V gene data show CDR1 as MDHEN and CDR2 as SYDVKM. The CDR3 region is CASSFLREGQWFF. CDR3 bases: TGTGCCAGCAGTTTTCTCAGAGAGGGCCAATGGTTCTTC. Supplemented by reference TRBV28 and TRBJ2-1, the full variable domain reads DVKVTQSSRYLVKRTGEKVFLECVQDMDHENMFWYRQDPGLGLRLIYFSYDVKMKEKGDIPEGYSVSREKKERFSLILESASTNQTSMYLCASSFLREGQWFFGPGTRLTVL.

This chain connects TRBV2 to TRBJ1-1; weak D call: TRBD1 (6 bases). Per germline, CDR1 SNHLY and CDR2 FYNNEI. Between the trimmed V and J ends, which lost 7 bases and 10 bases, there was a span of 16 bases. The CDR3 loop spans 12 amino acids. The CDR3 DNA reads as TGTGCCAGCACTGGGGGGGCAAGAACAGCTTTCTTT. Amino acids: CASTGGARTAFF.

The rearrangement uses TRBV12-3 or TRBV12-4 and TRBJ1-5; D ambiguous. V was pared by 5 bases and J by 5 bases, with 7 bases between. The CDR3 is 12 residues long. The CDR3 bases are TGTGCCAGCAGTACGGAGGATCAGCCCCAGCATTTT. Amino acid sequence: CASSTEDQPQHF.

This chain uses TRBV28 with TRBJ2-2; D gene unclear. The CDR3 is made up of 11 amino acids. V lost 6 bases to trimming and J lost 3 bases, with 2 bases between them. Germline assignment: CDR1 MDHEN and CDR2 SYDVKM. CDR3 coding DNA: TGTGCCAGCAGCTACACCGGGGAGCTGTTTTTT. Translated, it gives CASSYTGELFF.

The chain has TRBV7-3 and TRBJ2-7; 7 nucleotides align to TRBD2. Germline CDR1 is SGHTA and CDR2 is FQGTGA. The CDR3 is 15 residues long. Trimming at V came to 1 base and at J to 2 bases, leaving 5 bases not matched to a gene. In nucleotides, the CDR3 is TGTGCCAGCAGCTTAAATGCGGGAGCGACCTACGAGCAGTACTTC. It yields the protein CASSLNAGATYEQYF.